Below are 3 T cell receptor beta chains sequenced from a single sample in a study of monozygotic twins with inflammatory bowel disease. TCRdb re-called the 5' RACE reads and shows each CDR3 protein once, DNA omitted. Its clone listing holds some 150,000 distinct CDR3 sequences. Sequenced input: blood. Receptors were obtained from a human donor with ulcerative colitis or Crohn's disease, or a healthy co-twin of an affected twin (not recorded which).

This sequence joins TRBV6-5 and TRBJ2-1; TCRdb's assignment of TRBD2 cannot be checked, as there is no DNA. Germline lookup yields CDR1 MNHEY and CDR2 SVGAGI. This CDR3 has 11 amino acids. Here the CDR3 reads CATRNADKQFF.

The chain recombines TRBV3-1 with TRBJ2-7. There are 15 residues in the CDR3. Germline V gene lookup returns CDR1 LGHDT and CDR2 YNNKEL (reference sequence). Here the CDR3 reads CASSQDLVRHYEQYF.

V and J are TRBV3-1 and TRBJ2-7. This CDR3 contains 15 residues. Germline V gene sequence: CDR1 LGHDT, CDR2 YNNKEL (reference sequence). The CDR3 spells CASSQDITLGYEQYF.